This T cell receptor beta chain came from a study of T cell responses to AZD1222 COVID-19 vaccine. Study-wide points: Unmutated variant regions are reportedly the target of nearly half of TCRs that are spike-specific. Donors in the cohort were predominantly white British and more often female, and clonal diversity was possibly underestimated. At baseline, just 5 or 6 AZD1222 recipients tested seropositive.

This CDR3 has 13 amino acids. CDR1 is SGHVS, CDR2 FQNEAQ, per germline. V was trimmed by 1 base and J by 0 bases, leaving 3 bases between them. A note on this clone: The antigen remains undetermined.

The protocol was immunoSEQ multiplex PCR, while the TCRdb copy is restricted to in-frame clones and leaves out a portion. The table lists 110,000 to 150,000 clones, 85% to 95% of them singletons. This rearrangement joins TRBV7-8 to TRBJ1-1; D is unresolved. This clonotype originated in an adult in good health. The sequences come from peripheral blood, collected on day 0 of AZD1222 vaccination. The CDR3 DNA reads as TGTGCCAGCAGCTTAGTGATGAACACTGAAGCTTTCTTT. Residues: CASSLVMNTEAFF.